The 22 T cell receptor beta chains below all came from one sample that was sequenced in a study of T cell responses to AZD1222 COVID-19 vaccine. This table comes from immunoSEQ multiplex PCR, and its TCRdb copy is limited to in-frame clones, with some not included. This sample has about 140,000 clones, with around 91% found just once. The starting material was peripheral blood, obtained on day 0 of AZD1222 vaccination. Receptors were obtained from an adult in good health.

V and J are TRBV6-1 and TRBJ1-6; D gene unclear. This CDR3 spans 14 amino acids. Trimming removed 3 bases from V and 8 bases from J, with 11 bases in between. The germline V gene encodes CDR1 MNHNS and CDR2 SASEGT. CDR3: CASSDRKWDSPLHF. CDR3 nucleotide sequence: TGTGCCAGCAGTGACAGAAAATGGGATTCACCCCTCCACTTT.

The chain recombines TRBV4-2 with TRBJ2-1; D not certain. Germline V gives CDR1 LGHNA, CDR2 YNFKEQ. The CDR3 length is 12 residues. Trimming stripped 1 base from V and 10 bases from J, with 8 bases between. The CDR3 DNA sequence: TGTGCCAGCAGCCAAGTTGCTGGGGAGCAGTTCTTC. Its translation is CASSQVAGEQFF.

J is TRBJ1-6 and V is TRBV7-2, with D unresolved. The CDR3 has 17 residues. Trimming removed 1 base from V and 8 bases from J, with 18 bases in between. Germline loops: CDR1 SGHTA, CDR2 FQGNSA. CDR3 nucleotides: TGTGCCAGCAGCTTAGACGGTCAGACAATAGGGTATTCACCCCTCCACTTT. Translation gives CASSLDGQTIGYSPLHF.

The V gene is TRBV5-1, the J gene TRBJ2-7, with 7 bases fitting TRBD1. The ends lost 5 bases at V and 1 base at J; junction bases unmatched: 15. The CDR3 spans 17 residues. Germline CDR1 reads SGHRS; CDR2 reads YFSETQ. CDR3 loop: CASSQPGSGQYSYEQYF. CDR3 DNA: TGCGCCAGCAGTCAGCCAGGTTCGGGACAGTATTCCTACGAGCAGTACTTC.

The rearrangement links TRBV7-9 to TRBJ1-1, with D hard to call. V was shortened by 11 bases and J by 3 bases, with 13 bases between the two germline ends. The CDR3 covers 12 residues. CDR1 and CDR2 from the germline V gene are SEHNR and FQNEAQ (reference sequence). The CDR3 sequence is CAGSYQDTEAFF. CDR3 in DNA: TGTGCCGGCTCCTACCAGGACACTGAAGCTTTCTTT.

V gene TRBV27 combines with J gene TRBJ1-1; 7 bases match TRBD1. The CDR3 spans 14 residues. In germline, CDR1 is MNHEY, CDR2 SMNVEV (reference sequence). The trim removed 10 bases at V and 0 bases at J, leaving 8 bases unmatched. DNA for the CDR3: TGTGCCACCGCCCGGGGACAGATGAACACTGAAGCTTTCTTT. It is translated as CATARGQMNTEAFF.

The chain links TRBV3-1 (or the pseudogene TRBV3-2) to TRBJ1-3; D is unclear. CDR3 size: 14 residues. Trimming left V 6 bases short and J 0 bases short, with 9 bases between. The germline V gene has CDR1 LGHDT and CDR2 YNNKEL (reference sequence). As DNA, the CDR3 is TGTGCCAGCAGTCCTACGTCCTCTGGAAACACCATATATTTT. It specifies CASSPTSSGNTIYF.

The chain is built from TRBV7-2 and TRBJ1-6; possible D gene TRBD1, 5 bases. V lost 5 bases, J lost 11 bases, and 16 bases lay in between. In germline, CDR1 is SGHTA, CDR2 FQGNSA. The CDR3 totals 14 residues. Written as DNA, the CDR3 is TGTGCCAGCAGCCCCCAGGGAAACGGGCCACCCCTCCACTTT. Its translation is CASSPQGNGPPLHF.

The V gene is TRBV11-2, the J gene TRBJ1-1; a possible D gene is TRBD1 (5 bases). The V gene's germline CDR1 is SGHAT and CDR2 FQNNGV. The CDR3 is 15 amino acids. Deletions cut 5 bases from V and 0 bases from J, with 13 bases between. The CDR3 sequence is CASSPPGFMNTEAFF. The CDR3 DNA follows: TGTGCCAGCAGCCCCCCAGGGTTCATGAACACTGAAGCTTTCTTT.

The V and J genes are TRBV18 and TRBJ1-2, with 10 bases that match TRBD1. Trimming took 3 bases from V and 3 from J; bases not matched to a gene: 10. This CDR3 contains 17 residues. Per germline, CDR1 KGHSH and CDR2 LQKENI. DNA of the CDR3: TGTGCCAGCTCACCCCAATCACTTGGACAGGGGGACTATGGCTACACCTTC. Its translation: CASSPQSLGQGDYGYTF.

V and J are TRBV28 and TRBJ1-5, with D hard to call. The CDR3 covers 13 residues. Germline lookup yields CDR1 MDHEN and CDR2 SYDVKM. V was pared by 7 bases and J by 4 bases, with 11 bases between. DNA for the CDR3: TGTGCCAGCACCCCCACTGGAAATCAGCCCCAGCATTTT. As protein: CASTPTGNQPQHF.

The DNA of the CDR3 is TGTGCCAGCAGCTCGGGACAGAACACCGGGGAGCTGTTTTTT. Translated, it gives CASSSGQNTGELFF. The chain links TRBV6-5 to TRBJ2-2; D may be TRBD1 (6 bases). The CDR3 covers 14 residues. From germline, CDR1 is MNHEY and CDR2 SVGAGI. The V gene lost 6 bases and the J gene lost 1 base, with 9 bases spanning the gap.

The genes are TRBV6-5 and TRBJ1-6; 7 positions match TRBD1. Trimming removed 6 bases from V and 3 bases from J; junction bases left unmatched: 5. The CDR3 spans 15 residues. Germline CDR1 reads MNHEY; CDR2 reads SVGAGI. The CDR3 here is CASRAAGGYNSPLHF. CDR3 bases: TGTGCCAGCAGGGCGGCAGGGGGCTATAATTCACCCCTCCACTTT.

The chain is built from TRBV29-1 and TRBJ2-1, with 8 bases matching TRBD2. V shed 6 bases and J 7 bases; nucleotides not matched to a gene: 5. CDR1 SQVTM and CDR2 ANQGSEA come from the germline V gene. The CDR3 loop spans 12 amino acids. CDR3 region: CSVGASGNEQFF. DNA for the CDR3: TGCAGCGTGGGGGCTAGCGGGAATGAGCAGTTCTTC.

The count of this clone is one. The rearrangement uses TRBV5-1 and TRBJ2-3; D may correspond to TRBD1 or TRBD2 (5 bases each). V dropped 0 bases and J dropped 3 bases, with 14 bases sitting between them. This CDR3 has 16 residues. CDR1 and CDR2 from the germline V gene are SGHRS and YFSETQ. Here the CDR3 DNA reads TGCGCCAGCAGCTTGGGAGGGGACGCACGAACAGATACGCAGTATTTT. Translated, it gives CASSLGGDARTDTQYF.

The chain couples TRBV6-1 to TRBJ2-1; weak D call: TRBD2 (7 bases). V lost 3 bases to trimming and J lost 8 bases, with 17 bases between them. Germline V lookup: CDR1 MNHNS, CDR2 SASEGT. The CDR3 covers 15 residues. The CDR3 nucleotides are TGTGCCAGCAGTGAGGCAAGGGGGGGTTTCGATGAGCAGTTCTTC. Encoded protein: CASSEARGGFDEQFF.

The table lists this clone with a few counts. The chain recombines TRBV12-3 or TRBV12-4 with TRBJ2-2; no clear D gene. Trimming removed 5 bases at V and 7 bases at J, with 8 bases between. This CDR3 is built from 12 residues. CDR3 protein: CASSPTGGELFF. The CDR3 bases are TGTGCCAGCAGTCCTACCGGCGGGGAGCTGTTTTTT.

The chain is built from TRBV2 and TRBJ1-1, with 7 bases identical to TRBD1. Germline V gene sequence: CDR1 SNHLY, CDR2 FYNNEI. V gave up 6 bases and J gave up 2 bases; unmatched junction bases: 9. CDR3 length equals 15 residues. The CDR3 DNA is TGTGCCAGCAGACCTCCGGGACAGACAAACACTGAAGCTTTCTTT. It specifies CASRPPGQTNTEAFF.

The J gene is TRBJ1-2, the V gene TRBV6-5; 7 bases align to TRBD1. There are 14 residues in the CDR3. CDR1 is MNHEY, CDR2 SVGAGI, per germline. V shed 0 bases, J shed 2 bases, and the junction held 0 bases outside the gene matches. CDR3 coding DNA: TGTGCCAGCAGTTACTCGGACAGGAACTATGGCTACACCTTC. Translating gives CASSYSDRNYGYTF.

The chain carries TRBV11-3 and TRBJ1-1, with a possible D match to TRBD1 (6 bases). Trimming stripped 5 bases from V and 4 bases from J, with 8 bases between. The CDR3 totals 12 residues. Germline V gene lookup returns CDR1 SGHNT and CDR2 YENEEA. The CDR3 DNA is TGTGCCAGCAGCGTGACAGGCACTGAAGCTTTCTTT. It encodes CASSVTGTEAFF.

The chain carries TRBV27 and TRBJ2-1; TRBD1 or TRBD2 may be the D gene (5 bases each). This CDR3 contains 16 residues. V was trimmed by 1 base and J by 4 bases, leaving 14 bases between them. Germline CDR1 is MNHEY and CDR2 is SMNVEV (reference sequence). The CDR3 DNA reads TGTGCCAGCAGTTTATTGTTTCGGGGCCGATACAATGAGCAGTTCTTC. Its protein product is CASSLLFRGRYNEQFF.

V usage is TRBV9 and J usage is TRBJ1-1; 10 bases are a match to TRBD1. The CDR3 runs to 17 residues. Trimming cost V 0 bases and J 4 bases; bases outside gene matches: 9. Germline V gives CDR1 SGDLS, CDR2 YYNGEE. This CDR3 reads CASSVGISGTGVTEAFF. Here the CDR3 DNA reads TGTGCCAGCAGCGTAGGTATCAGCGGGACAGGGGTCACTGAAGCTTTCTTT.